These 23 T cell receptor beta chains originate from one sample sequenced in a study of T cells in Graves' hyperthyroidism and ophthalmopathy (dated by TCRdb to between 2019 and 2020). The library was generated by multiplex PCR. The sequencer listed for this sample is Illumina HiSeq 2000. Amplification of TCR beta CDR3 regions was carried out from RNA transcripts. The TCR CDR3 was subjected to a first round of RT-PCR using the HTBI primer set and the Qiagen OneStep RT-PCR kit. Through fastp at Q25 and MiXCR, TCRdb rebuilt clones from the public reads, retaining in-frame beta chains. Identical CDR3 protein sequences are pooled into one entry, listed with their most common genes and DNA. The sample profile shows about 570,000 distinct CDR3 sequences; 46% of them were found once. The top ten clones comprise around 20% of the sample. The material sequenced was peripheral blood or thyroid tissue (not recorded which). Every receptor here comes from an adult woman with Graves' disease, either hyperthyroidism or ophthalmopathy (not recorded which).

V usage is TRBV6-1 and J usage is TRBJ1-1; D may be TRBD1 (5 bases). From germline, CDR1 is MNHNS and CDR2 SASEGT. V lost 5 bases and J 1 base, leaving 14 bases between the germline ends. This CDR3 contains 15 residues. The CDR3 sequence: CASSYRHRPNTEAFF. The DNA of the CDR3 is TGTGCCAGCAGTTACAGGCACAGGCCGAACACTGAAGCTTTCTTT.

This chain joins TRBV10-2 and TRBJ2-7; 7 nucleotides line up with TRBD2. The germline CDR1 and CDR2 sequences are WSHSY and SAAADI. The ends lost 4 bases at V and 4 bases at J; junction bases unmatched: 13. The CDR3 consists of 16 residues. CDR3 sequence (DNA): TGCGCCAGCAGTGGGCCCACTGGCGGGAGTGGTTACGAGCAGTACTTC. Translation: CASSGPTGGSGYEQYF.

The chain couples TRBV10-3 to TRBJ2-5; 7 nucleotides line up with TRBD2. The CDR3 consists of 14 residues. The germline V gene has CDR1 ENHRY and CDR2 SYGVKD. In nucleotides, the CDR3 is TGTGCTAGAGATCTTGGCGGGAGTCAAGAGACCCAGTACTTC. It translates to CARDLGGSQETQYF.

This clonotype was seen many times. The rearrangement joins TRBV15 to TRBJ1-6; 8 bases map to TRBD1. Unmatched junction bases numbered 5, after V lost 3 bases and J lost 7 bases. This CDR3 has 15 amino acids. The germline V gene has CDR1 LNHNV and CDR2 YYDKDF (reference sequence). The CDR3 coding sequence is TGTGCCACCAGCAGGGTCACAGGGGGAAATTCACCCCTCCACTTT. Translation gives CATSRVTGGNSPLHF.

This clonotype was seen many times. For the CDR3, the DNA is TGTGCCAGCAGCGAGACGGCCGTACAAGAGACCCAGTACTTC. It codes for CASSETAVQETQYF. The chain carries TRBV5-8 and TRBJ2-5; D gene ambiguous. V was pared by 4 bases and J by 2 bases, with 12 bases between. This CDR3 contains 14 residues. Germline CDR1 SGHTS, CDR2 YDEGEE.

V is TRBV7-9 and J is TRBJ2-6; 7 bases map to TRBD1. The CDR3 runs 15 residues. The V gene's germline CDR1 is SEHNR and CDR2 FQNEAQ (reference sequence). The J segment lost 4 bases and the V segment lost 5 bases, leaving 5 bases of the junction unmatched. CDR3 residues: CASSPGTVGANVLTF. CDR3 bases: TGTGCCAGCAGCCCCGGGACAGTGGGGGCCAACGTCCTGACTTTC.

This chain connects TRBV20-1 to TRBJ1-2, with 11 nucleotides matching TRBD1. There are 14 residues in the CDR3. The junction had 10 bases not matched to a gene; V was cut back by 6 bases and J by 7 bases. The germline gives CDR1 DFQATT, CDR2 SNEGSKA (reference sequence). CDR3: CSASSLGTGGGYTF. DNA of the CDR3: TGCAGTGCCAGCAGCTTAGGGACAGGGGGTGGCTACACCTTC.

As DNA, the CDR3 is TGCAGCGTTGAAGGGACTACCCAAAACATTCAGTACTTC. Its translation: CSVEGTTQNIQYF. The gene calls are TRBV29-1 and TRBJ2-4; a weak D match, TRBD2 (6 bases). This CDR3 spans 13 amino acids. The germline CDR1 and CDR2 sequences are SQVTM and ANQGSEA. V was trimmed by 1 base and J by 5 bases, leaving 9 bases between them. Variable domain in full (rest from reference TRBV29-1 and TRBJ2-4): SAVISQKPSRDICQRGTSLTIQCQVDSQVTMMFWYRQQPGQSLTLIATANQGSEATYESGFVIDKFPISRPNLTFSTLTVSNMSPEDSSIYLCSVEGTTQNIQYFGAGTRLSVL.

V is TRBV6-2 or TRBV6-3 and J is TRBJ2-7; a possible D gene is TRBD2 (6 bases). In germline, CDR1 is MNHEY, CDR2 SVGEGT. The CDR3 loop spans 12 amino acids. With 8 bases removed from V and 7 bases from J, the gap between germline ends came to 15 bases. The CDR3, as DNA: TGTGCCAGCGCGGGATATGCTACGGAGCAGTACTTC. It translates to CASAGYATEQYF.

This clonotype was detected many times. The chain employs TRBV19 and TRBJ1-5, with 8 bases lining up with TRBD1. The trim removed 4 bases at V and 5 bases at J, leaving 7 bases unmatched. Germline-derived CDR1 and CDR2 are LNHDA and SQIVND (reference sequence). The CDR3 contains 15 residues. This CDR3 is CASSTRQGRYQPQHF. CDR3 in DNA: TGTGCCAGTAGTACCAGACAGGGGCGCTATCAGCCCCAGCATTTT.

This clonotype was recorded once. A far larger clone is just one base off, so this is likely a read error. The chain links TRBV6-2 or TRBV6-3 to TRBJ1-5; D not resolved. CDR3 length equals 12 residues. Trimming took 2 bases from V and 6 from J, leaving 5 bases between them. The germline CDR1 and CDR2 sequences are MNHEY and SVGEGT. CDR3 nucleotide sequence: TGTGCCAGCAGTTACCGGAGTCAGCCCCAGCATTTT. This gives the protein CASSYRSQPQHF.

This clonotype appeared a single time. J is TRBJ2-5 and V is TRBV7-8; perhaps TRBD2 as D (7 bases). Per the germline V gene, CDR1 is SGHVS and CDR2 is FQNEAQ. Trimming stripped 3 bases from V and 7 bases from J, with 18 bases between. CDR3 length: 15 residues. CDR3 region: CASSLRWGGGGTQYF. The DNA of the CDR3 is TGTGCCAGCAGCTTGAGGTGGGGGGGAGGGGGGACCCAGTACTTC. Using reference TRBV7-8 and TRBJ2-5 for the parts outside the CDR3, the full variable domain is GAGVSQSPRYKVAKRGQDVALRCDPISGHVSLFWYQQALGQGPEFLTYFQNEAQLDKSGLPSDRFFAERPEGSVSTLKIQRTQQEDSAVYLCASSLRWGGGGTQYFGPGTRLLVL.

V is TRBV5-5 and J is TRBJ2-7, with 14 nucleotides matching TRBD2. The V gene end was trimmed by 4 bases and the J gene end by 0 bases; junction bases not matched to a gene: 3. This CDR3 is built from 16 residues. Looked up from germline, CDR1 is SGHKS and CDR2 is YYEKEE (reference sequence). DNA for the CDR3: TGTGCCAGCAGCCCAGGGACTAGCGGGAGCTCCTACGAGCAGTACTTC. Residues: CASSPGTSGSSYEQYF.

The chain joins TRBV2 to TRBJ1-4; D uncertain. The germline gives CDR1 SNHLY, CDR2 FYNNEI. The CDR3 covers 12 residues. Trimming shortened V by 3 bases and J by 6 bases, and 5 bases separated the two germline ends. The CDR3, as DNA: TGTGCCAGCAGTGAGGAAGATGAAAAACTGTTTTTT. Residues: CASSEEDEKLFF.

In this sample, this clonotype turned up a few times. This may be a read error, as it is one base from a much larger clone. V usage is TRBV11-2 and J usage is TRBJ1-3; no reliable D call. Germline loops: CDR1 SGHAT, CDR2 FQNNGV. This CDR3 region has 15 residues. The CDR3 sequence: CASSSPRGSGNTMYF. CDR3 bases: TGTGCCAGCAGCTCCCCGAGAGGATCTGGAAACACCATGTATTTT.

In its sample, this clonotype was seen many times. The V call is TRBV20-1, the J call TRBJ1-1; no firm D call. Germline values: CDR1 DFQATT, CDR2 SNEGSKA (reference sequence). V was shortened by 1 base and J by 4 bases, with 10 bases between the two germline ends. This CDR3 contains 13 residues. The CDR3 sequence is CSARVPSGTEAFF. The CDR3 nucleotides are TGCAGTGCTAGAGTACCCTCGGGCACTGAAGCTTTCTTT.

The rearrangement uses TRBV20-1 and TRBJ1-6; D uncertain. With 3 bases removed from V and 7 bases from J, the gap between germline ends came to 7 bases. The CDR3 is 12 residues long. The germline CDR1 and CDR2 sequences are DFQATT and SNEGSKA (reference sequence). In nucleotides, the CDR3 is TGCAGTGCTAGGTTTCGGAATTCACCCCTCCACTTT. It is translated as CSARFRNSPLHF.

This clonotype was observed at least ten times. V is TRBV20-1 and J is TRBJ1-2; D perhaps matches TRBD1 (5 bases). Deletions cut 5 bases from V and 8 bases from J, with 9 bases between. From germline, CDR1 is DFQATT and CDR2 SNEGSKA (reference sequence). The CDR3 has 10 residues. CDR3 nucleotide sequence: TGCAGTGCTGGGGGTTGGGGCTACACCTTC. Its protein is CSAGGWGYTF.

V and J are TRBV29-1 and TRBJ2-7; the D call may be TRBD1 or TRBD2 (5 bases each). CDR3 length: 14 amino acids. Germline V lookup: CDR1 SQVTM, CDR2 ANQGSEA. Trimming took off 6 bases at V and 5 bases at J, with 20 bases between the two ends. CDR3 residues: CSVPRQSGVHEQYF. The CDR3 DNA reads as TGCAGCGTCCCCAGACAGTCCGGGGTCCACGAGCAGTACTTC.

This clonotype came up many times. The J gene is TRBJ2-1, the V gene TRBV12-5; TRBD2 is a possible D gene (5 bases). The CDR3 consists of 14 residues. V gave up 1 base and J gave up 8 bases, with 12 bases separating them. CDR1 and CDR2 from the germline V gene are LGHNT and FRNRAP. CDR3 region: CASGLGGAVDEQFF. DNA of the CDR3: TGTGCTAGTGGTTTGGGAGGAGCGGTGGATGAGCAGTTCTTC. Looking up the rest from reference TRBV12-5 and TRBJ2-1 gives the full variable domain: DARVTQTPRHKVTEMGQEVTMRCQPILGHNTVFWYRQTMMQGLELLAYFRNRAPLDDSGMPKDRFSAEMPDATLATLKIQPSEPRDSAVYFCASGLGGAVDEQFFGPGTRLTVL.

The chain combines TRBV11-2 with TRBJ2-7, with 10 bases lining up with TRBD2. V was clipped by 7 bases and J by 0 bases; unmatched bases: 12. The length of the CDR3 is 17 residues. Germline CDR1 and CDR2: SGHAT and FQNNGV. CDR3: CASNLLAGRRGSYEQYF. Here the CDR3 DNA reads TGTGCCAGCAATCTACTAGCGGGAAGGCGGGGCTCCTACGAGCAGTACTTC.

This clonotype appeared many times. The chain has TRBV9 and TRBJ2-2; no reliable D call. CDR3 length: 13 amino acids. V shed 5 bases and J shed 6 bases, with 11 bases lying between them. The germline V gene has CDR1 SGDLS and CDR2 YYNGEE. In nucleotides, the CDR3 is TGTGCCAGCAGGTCAGGAGACCCCGGGGAGCTGTTTTTT. This encodes CASRSGDPGELFF.

This clonotype was seen a handful of times. The chain links TRBV28 to TRBJ2-2, with D possibly being TRBD1 or TRBD2 (7 bases each). The V end was cut by 11 bases, the J end by 6 bases, with 19 bases between. The CDR3 sequence is 14 residues long. The V gene's germline CDR1 is MDHEN and CDR2 SYDVKM. CDR3 in amino acids: CASGGEGLSGELFF. DNA for the CDR3: TGTGCCTCAGGGGGGGAGGGCCTTTCCGGGGAGCTGTTTTTT.